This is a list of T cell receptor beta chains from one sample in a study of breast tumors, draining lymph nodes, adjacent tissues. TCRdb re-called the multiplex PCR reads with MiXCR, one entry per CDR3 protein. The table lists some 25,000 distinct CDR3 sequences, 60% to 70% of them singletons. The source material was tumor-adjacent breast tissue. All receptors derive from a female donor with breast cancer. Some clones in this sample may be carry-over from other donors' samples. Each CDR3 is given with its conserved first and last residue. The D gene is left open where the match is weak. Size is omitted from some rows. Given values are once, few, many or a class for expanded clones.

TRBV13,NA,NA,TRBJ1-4,CASSSNVRGEKLFF,TGTGCCAGCAGCTCGAACGTCCGGGGGGAAAAACTGTTTTTT
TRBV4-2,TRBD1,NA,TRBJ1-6,CASSQDLPGGQGGSPLHF,TGTGCCAGCAGCCAAGACCTACCCGGAGGACAGGGCGGCTCACCCCTCCACTTT
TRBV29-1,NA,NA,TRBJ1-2,CSVAQGSNYGYTF,TGCAGCGTTGCTCAGGGTTCCAACTATGGCTACACCTTC
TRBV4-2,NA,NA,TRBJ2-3,CASSQDRVANTQYF,TGTGCCAGCAGCCAAGACCGGGTTGCGAATACGCAGTATTTT
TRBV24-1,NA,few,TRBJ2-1,CATSDQTGGYNEQFF,TGTGCCACCAGTGACCAGACAGGCGGCTACAATGAGCAGTTCTTC
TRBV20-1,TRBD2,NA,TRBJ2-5,CSARVGGGRETQYF,TGCAGTGCTAGAGTTGGGGGAGGGAGAGAGACCCAGTACTTC
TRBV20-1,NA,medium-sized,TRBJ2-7,CSARGQALQHEQYF,TGCAGTGCTAGGGGCCAGGCCCTACAGCACGAGCAGTACTTC
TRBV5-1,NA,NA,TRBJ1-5,CASSLAGADNQPQHF,TGCGCCAGCAGCTTGGCCGGGGCAGATAATCAGCCCCAGCATTTT
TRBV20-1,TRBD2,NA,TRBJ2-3,CSAVGRGGADTQYF,TGCAGTGCCGTTGGGCGGGGGGGTGCAGATACGCAGTATTTT
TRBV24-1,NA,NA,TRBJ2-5,CATSDSRLIGETQYF,TGTGCCACCAGTGATTCGCGGCTTATCGGAGAGACCCAGTACTTC
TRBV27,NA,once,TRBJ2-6,CASSLRAVLSGANVLTF,TGTGCCAGCAGTTTACGGGCCGTTCTCTCTGGGGCCAACGTCCTGACTTTC
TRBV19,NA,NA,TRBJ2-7,CASSMRGLPSYEQYF,TGTGCCAGTAGTATGCGGGGGCTACCATCCTACGAGCAGTACTTC
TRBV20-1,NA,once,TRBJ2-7,CSAPSKGDDEQYF,TGCAGTGCTCCCTCAAAGGGAGATGACGAGCAGTACTTC
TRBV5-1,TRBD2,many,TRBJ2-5,CASSLTSGNQETQYF,TGCGCCAGCAGCTTGACTAGCGGAAACCAAGAGACCCAGTACTTC
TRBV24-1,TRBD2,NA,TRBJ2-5,CATSDPRTSGETQYF,TGTGCCACCAGTGATCCGCGGACTAGCGGAGAGACCCAGTACTTC
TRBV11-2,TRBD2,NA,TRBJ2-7,CASSPRTSGRYYEQYF,TGTGCCAGCAGCCCGAGGACTAGCGGGAGGTATTACGAGCAGTACTTC
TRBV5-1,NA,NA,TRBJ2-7,CASSLELGGSRGYEQYF,TGTGCCAGCAGCTTAGAGTTAGGTGGGAGTCGTGGGTACGAGCAGTACTTC
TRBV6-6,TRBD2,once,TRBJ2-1,CASSAGTSGSYNEQFF,TGTGCCAGCAGTGCCGGGACTAGCGGCTCCTACAATGAGCAGTTCTTC
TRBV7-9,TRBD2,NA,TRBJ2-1,CASSPRTSGRAEQFF,TGTGCCAGCAGCCCACGGACTAGCGGGAGGGCTGAGCAGTTCTTC
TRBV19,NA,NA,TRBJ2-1,CASKGEGYNEQFF,TGTGCCAGTAAAGGCGAGGGCTACAATGAGCAGTTCTTC
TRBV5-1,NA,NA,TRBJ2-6,CASSLKPSTNQGANVLTF,TGCGCCAGCAGCTTGAAACCCTCGACAAATCAGGGGGCCAACGTCCTGACTTTC
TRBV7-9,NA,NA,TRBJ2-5,CASSLVRGTRGTQYF,TGTGCCAGCAGCTTAGTGCGGGGAACGAGGGGGACCCAGTACTTC
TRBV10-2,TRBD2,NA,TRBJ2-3,CASSDPGTSGGDTQYF,TGCGCCAGCAGCGACCCTGGGACTAGCGGGGGAGATACGCAGTATTTT
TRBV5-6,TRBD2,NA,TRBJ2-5,CASNEWGEGLETQYF,TGTGCCAGCAACGAATGGGGGGAGGGCCTGGAGACCCAGTACTTC